The 8 T cell receptor beta chains below were found in one sample sequenced in a study of lymphopenia after photon versus proton radiotherapy. Sequencing used immunoSEQ multiplex PCR; TCRdb keeps in-frame clones, though not all of them. The sample contains more than 80,000 clones, around 80% of which appear only once. Specimen: peripheral blood, collected from a patient treated with proton-based radiotherapy. Source of these receptors: a man aged 60 to 75 with pancreatic cancer.

The CDR3 sequence: CASSFRDRGIANEKLFF. In DNA form, the CDR3 reads TGTGCCAGTAGTTTCCGGGACAGGGGTATAGCTAATGAAAAACTGTTTTTT. The chain uses TRBV19 and TRBJ1-4; 10 bases match TRBD1. CDR3 length: 17 residues. Germline V gives CDR1 LNHDA, CDR2 SQIVND (reference sequence). J gave up 3 bases and V 5 bases, and 9 bases lay outside the gene matches.

The chain has TRBV19 and TRBJ2-7; 7 bases map to TRBD1. Germline CDR1 reads LNHDA; CDR2 reads SQIVND (reference sequence). The ends lost 6 bases at V and 2 bases at J; junction bases unmatched: 4. The CDR3 totals 13 residues. CDR3 bases: TGTGCCAGTAGGAAGACAGGGACCTACGAGCAGTACTTC. This sequence encodes CASRKTGTYEQYF.

This rearrangement joins TRBV30 to TRBJ2-7; possibly TRBD1 for D (6 bases). Germline CDR1 and CDR2: GTSNPN and SVGIG (reference sequence). V gave up 5 bases and J gave up 6 bases, with 14 bases separating them. The CDR3 is 12 amino acids. For the CDR3, the DNA is TGTGCCTGGGGAAAACAGGGTTCCGAGCAGTACTTC. This codes for CAWGKQGSEQYF.

This chain connects TRBV7-2 to TRBJ2-5, with D maybe TRBD2 (6 bases). Per germline, CDR1 SGHTA and CDR2 FQGNSA. The V end lost 2 bases, the J end lost 5 bases, and 15 bases lay between the germline ends. CDR3 length equals 15 residues. The CDR3 DNA follows: TGTGCCAGCAGCTTAACTTCCGGGAGCGGGGAGACCCAGTACTTC. Its translation is CASSLTSGSGETQYF.

This chain joins TRBV29-1 and TRBJ2-3; D ambiguous. The germline V and J ends were trimmed by 4 bases and 4 bases, with 15 bases remaining between them. The CDR3 has 14 residues. Germline CDR1 is SQVTM and CDR2 is ANQGSEA. This CDR3 is CSVVSQVRPDTQYF. CDR3 nucleotide sequence: TGCAGCGTTGTCTCGCAGGTTCGCCCAGATACGCAGTATTTT.

V and J are TRBV7-6 and TRBJ2-7; D may match TRBD1 or TRBD2 (5 bases each). V lost 0 bases and J lost 1, with 10 bases in between. Germline CDR1 SGHVS, CDR2 FNYEAQ. The CDR3 consists of 15 residues. The CDR3 loop reads CASSLARDPSYEQYF. The DNA of the CDR3 is TGTGCCAGCAGCTTAGCCAGGGACCCTTCCTACGAGCAGTACTTC.

The chain employs TRBV19 and TRBJ2-7; the D gene could be TRBD1 or TRBD2 (5 bases each). This CDR3 region has 13 residues. V lost 5 bases and J 5 bases, leaving 13 bases between the germline ends. The V gene's germline CDR1 is LNHDA and CDR2 SQIVND (reference sequence). The CDR3 coding sequence is TGTGCCAGTAGTTTTCTAGGGACCCACGAGCAGTACTTC. Translating gives CASSFLGTHEQYF.

This chain links TRBV7-8 with TRBJ2-3, with a possible D match to TRBD2 (7 bases). Germline-derived CDR1 and CDR2 are SGHVS and FQNEAQ. Trimming stripped 2 bases from V and 4 bases from J, with 16 bases between. The length of the CDR3 is 16 residues. CDR3 nucleotides: TGTGCCAGCAGCTTAACGGTGGGGGGGCGTTCAGATACGCAGTATTTT. This codes for CASSLTVGGRSDTQYF.